Listed here is a single TCR beta chain. The antigen is not known. The sample originates from a study of cytomegalovirus exposure and HLA in healthy donors. Study summary: There were roughly 110 million unique TCR beta sequences, drawn from roughly 200 million T cells, in an earlier analysis. The study, taken as a whole, reports: CMV serostatus alone was available as immune exposure information. 87-base-pair reads could not separate some V segments, including TRBV6-2 and TRBV6-3.

13 Jbeta primers and 60 Vbeta primers were used for the PCR. Sequencing was performed with immunoSEQ multiplex PCR; in TCRdb, only in-frame clones are kept and a portion is missing. Of approximately 220,000 clones listed, over 65% are singletons. The V and J ends lost 2 bases and 0 bases respectively, with 5 bases between them. The CDR3 length is 13 residues. Looked up from germline, CDR1 is LNHDA and CDR2 is SQIVND (reference sequence). Sequencing used PBMCs. V gene TRBV19 combines with J gene TRBJ2-7; D remains ambiguous. This clonotype originated in a man between 35 and 55 years old in good health and CMV-seronegative. Here the CDR3 reads CASSILPSYEQYF. CDR3 bases: TGTGCCAGTAGTATACTTCCCTCCTACGAGCAGTACTTC.